Shown below are 28 T cell receptor beta chains from a single sample sequenced in a study of T cells in Graves' hyperthyroidism and ophthalmopathy. Authors of the study amplified TCR beta CDR3 regions from RNA transcripts. The TCR CDR3 first-round RT-PCR relied on the HTBI primer set. Via MiXCR, TCRdb re-called the multiplex PCR reads, giving one row per CDR3 protein. The sample lists fewer than 750,000 distinct CDR3 sequences; about 15% were seen once. Sequencing was done on a sample of blood. These receptors were taken from a woman between 50 and 59 years old with Graves' ophthalmopathy.

This clonotype came up a few times. The chain recombines TRBV19 with TRBJ1-1, with D maybe TRBD1 (5 bases). The length of the CDR3 is 14 residues. The V gene's germline CDR1 is LNHDA and CDR2 SQIVND (reference sequence). Trimming left V 3 bases short and J 3 bases short, with 11 bases between. This CDR3 is CASSIFGGYTEAFF. CDR3 nucleotides: TGTGCCAGTAGTATTTTCGGGGGATACACTGAAGCTTTCTTT.

This clonotype was found many times. The chain has TRBV6-1 and TRBJ2-1, with 9 bases identical to TRBD2. The CDR3 is 16 amino acids. The germline V gene encodes CDR1 MNHNS and CDR2 SASEGT. Unmatched junction bases numbered 10, after V lost 5 bases and J lost 5 bases. CDR3: CASSSQAGGSNNEQFF. The DNA of the CDR3 is TGTGCCAGCAGTAGCCAAGCGGGAGGTTCAAACAATGAGCAGTTCTTC.

CDR3: CSARARQATKYEQYF. The CDR3 DNA follows: TGCAGTGCTAGAGCCCGACAGGCCACCAAATACGAGCAGTACTTC. The J gene is TRBJ2-7, the V gene TRBV20-1; D is possibly TRBD1 (6 bases). Trimming took 1 base from V and 4 from J, leaving 17 bases between them. The CDR3 consists of 15 residues. CDR1 is DFQATT, CDR2 SNEGSKA, per germline (reference sequence).

This clonotype was observed a few times. The chain combines TRBV5-1 with TRBJ1-3; 7 positions match TRBD1. Germline V gene lookup returns CDR1 SGHRS and CDR2 YFSETQ. The CDR3 extends over 15 amino acids. V gave up 3 bases and J gave up 2 bases; unmatched junction bases: 5. As DNA, the CDR3 is TGCGCCAGCAGCTCGGACAGGTTGGCTGGAAACACCATATATTTT. This codes for CASSSDRLAGNTIYF.

This clonotype was recorded at least ten times. The chain combines TRBV11-2 with TRBJ2-1; possibly TRBD2 for D (6 bases). Germline CDR1 is SGHAT and CDR2 is FQNNGV. V was shortened by 5 bases and J by 4 bases, with 15 bases between the two germline ends. There are 15 residues in the CDR3. CDR3 DNA sequence: TGTGCCAGCAGCCAAGGTATTAGCGGATACAATGAGCAGTTCTTC. Encoded protein: CASSQGISGYNEQFF.

Comment on this clonotype: A much bigger clone sits one base away, suggesting this may be a read error. This rearrangement joins TRBV28 to TRBJ2-2; D might be TRBD1 (5 bases). This CDR3 has 14 residues. The germline gives CDR1 MDHEN, CDR2 SYDVKM. The CDR3 nucleotides are TGTGCCGGCAGTTACAGGATTAACACCGGGGAGCTGTTTTTT. It specifies CAGSYRINTGELFF.

This clonotype was seen a few times. The chain employs TRBV20-1 and TRBJ2-3, with D tentatively TRBD1 (6 bases). The V gene lost 7 bases and the J gene lost 9 bases, with 23 bases spanning the gap. The CDR3 is 14 residues long. The germline CDR1 and CDR2 sequences are DFQATT and SNEGSKA (reference sequence). CDR3 coding DNA: TGCAGTGGTACGTACCGGGACACCCTCGAGACGCAGTATTTT. This codes for CSGTYRDTLETQYF.

As concerns this clonotype: The germline gene is not matched at one end of the junction; a read error may be the cause. The rearrangement links TRBV24-1 to TRBJ2-7; TRBD1 aligns across 8 bases. Germline V CDR1 and CDR2: KGHDR, SFDVKD. The CDR3 is made up of 14 amino acids. The CDR3 spells CVTSGTTGAGEQYF. The CDR3 coding sequence is TGTGTCACCAGTGGTACGACAGGGGCGGGAGAGCAGTACTTC.

This clonotype was seen repeatedly, ten times or more. The chain has TRBV20-1 and TRBJ2-1; maybe TRBD2 (7 bases). This CDR3 has 15 residues. CDR1 DFQATT and CDR2 SNEGSKA come from the germline V gene (reference sequence). V lost 0 bases to trimming and J lost 6 bases, with 15 bases between them. CDR3 DNA sequence: TGCAGTGCTAGAGAAGCGGGACTCAGGGGCAATGAGCAGTTCTTC. It specifies CSAREAGLRGNEQFF.

V gene TRBV20-1 combines with J gene TRBJ1-1; D possibly corresponds to TRBD1 (5 bases). This CDR3 contains 15 residues. Germline values: CDR1 DFQATT, CDR2 SNEGSKA (reference sequence). The V and J ends lost 3 bases and 0 bases respectively, with 14 bases between them. Here the CDR3 reads CSASPPSTVNTEAFF. The CDR3 DNA sequence: TGCAGTGCTAGTCCCCCGTCGACAGTGAACACTGAAGCTTTCTTT.

This chain joins TRBV5-1 and TRBJ2-2, with 10 bases lining up with TRBD1. Looked up from germline, CDR1 is SGHRS and CDR2 is YFSETQ. With 4 bases clipped from V and 7 bases from J, the junction kept 7 bases outside the gene matches. This CDR3 comprises 15 residues. The CDR3 sequence is CASSRDRGWDGELFF. In nucleotides, the CDR3 is TGCGCCAGCAGCCGGGACAGGGGCTGGGACGGGGAGCTGTTTTTT.

This clonotype occurred many times. This chain uses TRBV3-1 with TRBJ2-7; no clear D gene. Germline V lookup: CDR1 LGHDT, CDR2 YNNKEL (reference sequence). V lost 0 bases and J 3 bases, leaving 12 bases between the germline ends. This CDR3 is 15 amino acids long. In DNA, the CDR3 is TGTGCCAGCAGCCAAGACTTGGGGAACCACTACGAGCAGTACTTC. Translating it yields CASSQDLGNHYEQYF.

This clonotype was detected a few times. The gene calls are TRBV6-1 and TRBJ2-1; 7 nucleotides agree with TRBD2. The CDR3 contains 15 residues. The germline V gene encodes CDR1 MNHNS and CDR2 SASEGT. Losses at the gene ends were 4 bases for V and 6 bases for J; bases not matched to a gene: 9. Here the CDR3 DNA reads TGTGCCAGCAGTGCTTTGCTAGCGGATTTCAATGAGCAGTTCTTC. Translation: CASSALLADFNEQFF.

This chain uses TRBV25-1 with TRBJ1-2; D uncertain. This CDR3 is 13 amino acids long. The V gene lost 0 bases and the J gene lost 2 bases, with 4 bases spanning the gap. Per the germline V gene, CDR1 is MGHDK and CDR2 is SYGVNS. Here the CDR3 reads CASSEYPNYGYTF. DNA of the CDR3: TGTGCCAGCAGTGAATATCCCAACTATGGCTACACCTTC.

This clonotype was recorded many times. This chain joins TRBV20-1 and TRBJ2-3; no reliable D call. The CDR3 covers 13 residues. The V end was cut by 4 bases, the J end by 0 bases, with 8 bases between. Germline CDR1 is DFQATT and CDR2 is SNEGSKA (reference sequence). The CDR3 spells CSANLPSTDTQYF. CDR3 nucleotides: TGCAGTGCTAACCTACCTAGCACAGATACGCAGTATTTT.

There are many counts of this clonotype. The chain couples TRBV7-2 to TRBJ2-1, with 11 positions matching TRBD2. After removal of 2 bases from V and 5 bases from J, the junction contained 5 bases not matched to a gene. Germline assignment: CDR1 SGHTA and CDR2 FQGNSA. This CDR3 is 16 amino acids long. The CDR3: CASSLRWTSGHNEQFF. Written as DNA, the CDR3 is TGTGCCAGCAGCTTACGATGGACTAGCGGGCACAATGAGCAGTTCTTC. Based on the CDR3 plus reference TRBV7-2 and TRBJ2-1, the full variable domain is GAGVSQSPSNKVTEKGKDVELRCDPISGHTALYWYRQSLGQGLEFLIYFQGNSAPDKSGLPSDRFSAERTGGSVSTLTIQRTQQEDSAVYLCASSLRWTSGHNEQFFGPGTRLTVL.

The chain is built from TRBV19 and TRBJ2-1, with TRBD2 matching over 15 bases. Germline V CDR1 and CDR2: LNHDA, SQIVND (reference sequence). The CDR3 spans 21 residues. Losses at the gene ends were 0 bases for V and 4 bases for J; bases not matched to a gene: 13. CDR3 nucleotides: TGTGCCAGTAGTATAGACGTTTGGACTAGCGGGAGGGCCTCTAGATACAATGAGCAGTTCTTC. Amino acids: CASSIDVWTSGRASRYNEQFF.

With respect to this clonotype: A much larger clone differs from this one at a single base, so this may be a read error. The rearrangement uses TRBV27 and TRBJ2-7; D may be TRBD2 (5 bases). Trimming took off 11 bases at V and 3 bases at J, with 17 bases between the two ends. From germline, CDR1 is MNHEY and CDR2 SMNVEV (reference sequence). This CDR3 has 13 residues. The DNA for the CDR3 is TGTGCCGGCACCTCGGACTTGAACTACGAGCAGTACTTC. It yields the protein CAGTSDLNYEQYF.

This clonotype was detected only a few times. This chain uses TRBV18 with TRBJ2-7; 14 bases align to TRBD2. The V gene's germline CDR1 is KGHSH and CDR2 LQKENI. The ends lost 4 bases at V and 4 bases at J; junction bases unmatched: 9. The CDR3 spans 17 residues. The CDR3 loop is CASSQGTSGSGGYEQYF. The DNA of the CDR3 is TGTGCCAGCTCACAAGGGACTAGCGGGAGCGGTGGATACGAGCAGTACTTC.

This clonotype occurred a few times. V gene TRBV15 combines with J gene TRBJ1-3; D is perhaps TRBD1 (6 bases). This CDR3 is 16 amino acids long. V gave up 1 base and J gave up 0 bases, with 10 bases separating them. The germline V gene encodes CDR1 LNHNV and CDR2 YYDKDF (reference sequence). CDR3 region: CATSRVGGSSGNTIYF. DNA of the CDR3: TGTGCCACCAGCAGAGTTGGGGGCAGCTCTGGAAACACCATATATTTT.

This clonotype was detected many times. The chain combines TRBV6-1 with TRBJ2-3; D possibly corresponds to TRBD1 (6 bases). The germline CDR1 and CDR2 sequences are MNHNS and SASEGT. Trimming shortened V by 8 bases and J by 2 bases, and 11 bases separated the two germline ends. The CDR3 has 13 amino acids. This CDR3 is CASGNRDTDTQYF. The CDR3 DNA follows: TGTGCCAGCGGAAACAGGGACACAGATACGCAGTATTTT.

This clonotype was detected ten times or more. The chain carries TRBV5-1 and TRBJ1-2, with 11 bases aligning to TRBD1. Germline CDR1 reads SGHRS; CDR2 reads YFSETQ. The CDR3 has 14 residues. J gave up 3 bases and V 4 bases, and 2 bases lay outside the gene matches. The CDR3 bases are TGCGCCAGCAGCGGACAGGGGGCGGACTATGGCTACACCTTC. Amino acid sequence: CASSGQGADYGYTF.

This clonotype was picked up a small number of times. The chain is built from TRBV4-2 and TRBJ2-1; no clear D. The CDR3 extends over 16 amino acids. Germline CDR1 LGHNA, CDR2 YNFKEQ. With 0 bases removed from V and 0 bases from J, the gap between germline ends came to 9 bases. CDR3: CASSQDSSFSYNEQFF. CDR3 coding DNA: TGTGCCAGCAGCCAAGACTCTTCGTTCTCCTACAATGAGCAGTTCTTC.

The rearrangement uses TRBV7-2 and TRBJ2-2; 8 positions match TRBD1. The CDR3 has 15 amino acids. The V and J ends lost 2 bases and 6 bases, in that order; junction bases with no gene match: 5. Germline-derived CDR1 and CDR2 are SGHTA and FQGNSA. The CDR3, as DNA: TGTGCCAGCAGCTTAAACAGGGGGGTTTCCGGGGAGCTGTTTTTT. Protein product: CASSLNRGVSGELFF. Drawing the rest from reference TRBV7-2 and TRBJ2-2, the complete variable domain is GAGVSQSPSNKVTEKGKDVELRCDPISGHTALYWYRQSLGQGLEFLIYFQGNSAPDKSGLPSDRFSAERTGGSVSTLTIQRTQQEDSAVYLCASSLNRGVSGELFFGEGSRLTVL.

This clonotype has ten or more counts. The V and J genes are TRBV30 and TRBJ1-1; D possibly corresponds to TRBD1 (5 bases). With 1 base removed from V and 4 bases from J, the gap between germline ends came to 10 bases. CDR3 length: 13 amino acids. In germline, CDR1 is GTSNPN, CDR2 SVGIG (reference sequence). The CDR3 DNA reads as TGTGCCTGGAGTGCCGATAGGGGCACTGAAGCTTTCTTT. This sequence encodes CAWSADRGTEAFF.

This chain joins TRBV7-3 and TRBJ1-2; 12 bases line up with TRBD1. The trim removed 3 bases at V and 7 bases at J, leaving 9 bases unmatched. The germline gives CDR1 SGHTA, CDR2 FQGTGA. The CDR3 sequence is 16 residues long. The CDR3, as DNA: TGTGCCAGCAGCTTGGGACAGGGGGCGGATCTTAGTGGCTACACCTTC. Protein product: CASSLGQGADLSGYTF.

This clonotype was seen at least ten times. The rearrangement uses TRBV28 and TRBJ2-1; 11 nucleotides line up with TRBD2. This CDR3 comprises 15 residues. J was trimmed by 9 bases and V by 7 bases; bases with no gene match: 11. CDR1 is MDHEN, CDR2 SYDVKM, per germline. The CDR3 DNA follows: TGTGCCAGCAAAATAGCGGGAGGGCCCTCGGGTGAGCAGTTCTTC. Translation gives CASKIAGGPSGEQFF.

This clonotype was seen ten or more times. The chain recombines TRBV3-1 with TRBJ2-1; 13 nucleotides line up with TRBD2. The V gene's germline CDR1 is LGHDT and CDR2 YNNKEL (reference sequence). V gave up 3 bases and J gave up 9 bases; unmatched junction bases: 5. The CDR3 length is 15 residues. The CDR3 reads CASSHGLAGVGEQFF. In nucleotides, the CDR3 is TGTGCCAGCAGCCATGGACTAGCGGGAGTGGGTGAGCAGTTCTTC.